Listed below are T cell receptor beta chains from one sample, sequenced in a study of Ad26.COV2.S vaccination and SARS-CoV-2 variants. Only in-frame clones appear in the TCRdb table, and some are missing; sequencing was by immunoSEQ multiplex PCR. The repertoire has 200,000 to 300,000 clones, about 83% of them found once; the top ten carry under 3%. The input for sequencing was peripheral blood, taken in a trial of Ad26.COV2.S vaccine versus placebo. The origin of the receptors is a person aged 18-65 years who received the Ad26.COV2.S COVID-19 vaccine or a placebo. Each CDR3 is given with its conserved first and last residue.

CASSALQGWVETQYF,TRBJ2-5,15,TRBV9
CASRHPGLAGVADTQYF,TRBJ2-3,17,TRBV19
CASSQRLAGGTGELFF,TRBJ2-2,16,TRBV6-4
CAISSIGTGGGGYTF,TRBJ1-2,15,TRBV10-3
CATSRDSMADDGYTF,TRBJ1-2,15,TRBV15
CASSQGQNYGYTF,TRBJ1-2,13,TRBV18
CASSKAGPGIPPANTGELFF,TRBJ2-2,20,TRBV21-1
CASSLTTGGNEPQHF,TRBJ1-5,15,TRBV5-1
CSASPSGPRNEQFF,TRBJ2-1,14,TRBV20-1
CASSLDGGPSKKLFF,TRBJ1-4,15,TRBV4-3
CASSLGGHEFHF,TRBJ1-6,12,TRBV7-9
CASSSYHDSQETQYF,TRBJ2-5,15,TRBV6-2/TRBV6-3
CASSVGNSGNTIYF,TRBJ1-3,14,TRBV9
CASSLAGGEETQYF,TRBJ2-5,14,TRBV5-1
CASSISGIGELFF,TRBJ2-2,13,TRBV12-3/TRBV12-4
CSPEAGCSYNEQFF,TRBJ2-1,14,TRBV29-1
CASSQERRATNEKLFF,TRBJ1-4,16,TRBV4-1
CATSDRDYVSYNEQFF,TRBJ2-1,16,TRBV24-1
CASSAGQGGGPQHF,TRBJ1-5,14,TRBV7-8
CASSEAQGAAYEQYF,TRBJ2-7,15,TRBV6-1
CASSYPGLDYGYTF,TRBJ1-2,14,TRBV6-6
CASSQDRRRELFF,TRBJ2-2,13,TRBV3-1/TRBV3-2
CASSYGVLAGETQYF,TRBJ2-5,15,TRBV6-5
CASSRGLGGYNEQFF,TRBJ2-1,15,TRBV4-1
CASREGQGYSETQYF,TRBJ2-5,15,TRBV2
CASSTPLGGVSDTQYF,TRBJ2-3,16,TRBV19
CASSLGPGNGDQPQHF,TRBJ1-5,16,TRBV7-8
CAGRRGASGTGELFF,TRBJ2-2,15,TRBV19
CASSDHRGRPINNEQFF,TRBJ2-1,17,TRBV6-2/TRBV6-3
CASSIGPLDRGPQHF,TRBJ1-5,15,TRBV19
CASSWSSDSYEQYF,TRBJ2-7,14,TRBV27
CASSVQGGNQPQHF,TRBJ1-5,14,TRBV9